These T cell receptor beta chains were read from a single sample in a study of patients and donors after allogeneic stem cell transplantation. MiXCR, applied by TCRdb to the RT-PCR reads, yields one record per CDR3 protein. The table shows 150,000 to 200,000 distinct CDR3 sequences, with 30% occurring only once. Sample: blood, either unsorted or a sorted T cell fraction (not recorded which). The origin of the receptors is a human donor who was either an allogeneic HSCT recipient or a stem cell or donor lymphocyte infusion donor (not recorded which). It is not recorded whose cells these are; they may come from a transplant donor. The conserved cysteine and the conserved F or W are not part of the CDR3 here.

len	v_gene	j_gene	CDR3aa
13	TRBV12-3/TRBV12-4	TRBJ1-6	ASSFGGAGNSPLH
15	TRBV5-4	TRBJ2-7	ASSLGGVSGRGPGQY
11	TRBV28	TRBJ1-5	ASSLAQSQPQH
13	TRBV12-3/TRBV12-4	TRBJ1-1	ASKATSGGFTEAF
10	TRBV29-1	TRBJ1-1	SVLDPPGEAF
16	TRBV15	TRBJ2-3	ATSRNSPRAAGKDTQY
13	TRBV27	TRBJ2-7	ASSPSGTGPYEQY
16	TRBV4-3	TRBJ2-2	ASSQVFVRALNTAELF
13	TRBV15	TRBJ1-5	ATSRDLQGGQPQH
14	TRBV27	TRBJ2-1	ASSRLAGGPSNEQF
11	TRBV2	TRBJ2-1	ASCSGRYNEQF
11	TRBV6-2/TRBV6-3	TRBJ1-1	ASSYRMNTEAF
14	TRBV7-9	TRBJ2-1	ASSSGVAGGNNEQF
12	TRBV9	TRBJ1-2	ASSVSAGSYGYT
10	TRBV20-1	TRBJ1-2	SAVSGGYGYT
12	TRBV6-5	TRBJ2-7	ASSYQGGIYEQY
9	TRBV29-1	TRBJ2-7	SANDSYEQY
13	TRBV30	TRBJ2-4	AWSHGNGAKNIQY
10	TRBV7-9	TRBJ1-1	ASSLGRTEAF
14	TRBV6-5	TRBJ2-5	ASSYGLAGVLETQY
14	TRBV27	TRBJ2-7	ASSLGNPGGSYEQY
13	TRBV20-1	TRBJ2-3	SARSDRASTDTQY
14	TRBV9	TRBJ2-7	ASSVGTGGRRYEQY